The T cell receptor (beta chain) under discussion was sequenced for a study of CD8 T cells in ankylosing spondylitis. About this clonotype itself: The target antigen is unknown.

MiXCR, run by TCRdb on the 5' RACE reads, gives a single entry per CDR3 protein. Of 100,000 or so distinct CDR3 sequences in the sample, more than 20% were seen once. Study-wide results and caveats: Characteristic of ankylosing spondylitis blood, it appeared, was a TCR beta motif comprising several highly homologous variants.

The TCR comes from a male donor with ankylosing spondylitis. Source material: synovial fluid, either unsorted or a sorted T cell fraction (not recorded which).

The CDR3 is CASSSSGRVTEAFF. CDR3 coding DNA: TGTGCCAGCAGTTCATCAGGGAGAGTTACTGAAGCTTTCTTT. The rearrangement links TRBV28 to TRBJ1-1; D is possibly TRBD1 (5 bases). CDR3 length: 14 amino acids. The germline CDR1 and CDR2 sequences are MDHEN and SYDVKM. Between the trimmed V and J ends, which lost 4 bases and 5 bases, there was a span of 14 bases.